This T cell receptor (beta chain) was retrieved from a study of shared clonotypes between healthy human individuals. The method was immunoSEQ multiplex PCR; TCRdb's version includes in-frame clones alone and lacks a portion of them. Of about 1 million clones listed, about 75% were seen once; the top ten hold approximately 1.5%. Study-wide results and limits: Generation probability values for non-shared clonotypes were lower than those for clonotypes shared by all four donors.

The CDR3 consists of 14 residues. J gave up 1 base and V 6 bases, and 4 bases lay outside the gene matches. Germline V CDR1 and CDR2: MNHEY, SVGAGI. Concerning this clone itself: Its antigen is not identified. Other DNA sequences in this specimen translate into the identical CDR3.

The receptor comes from a man younger than 35 in good health. The rearrangement joins TRBV6-5 to TRBJ2-7; TRBD1 matches 9 bases. The sequenced sample consisted of memory CD4+ T cells sorted from blood. Sample subset: CD45RA-negative fraction. This CDR3 is CASRRQGGSYEQYF. CDR3 DNA sequence: TGTGCCAGCAGGCGACAGGGGGGATCCTACGAGCAGTACTTC.